One and the same sample provided the 26 T cell receptor beta chains below, sequenced in a study of shared clonotypes between healthy human individuals. Profiled with immunoSEQ multiplex PCR; TCRdb holds only in-frame clones, not every one. Altogether around 100,000 clones are present, less than 80% being singletons, with the ten largest covering approximately 23%. The specimen sequenced was memory CD8+ T cells sorted from blood. The subset here: CD45RO+ cells pooled with CCR7-negative TemRA cells. The source of these receptors is a woman under 40 in good health.

This clone was counted between two and nine times. The chain combines TRBV21-1 with TRBJ2-3; TRBD2, the D gene given by the table, was not confirmed from the DNA. TRBV21-1 is deemed a pseudogene. CDR3 length equals 19 residues. The CDR3 DNA is TGTGCCAGCAGCCCAGTTGGGCGGACTAGCGGGAGTTGTACAGATACGCAGTATTTT. Its translation is CASSPVGRTSGSCTDTQYF.

This sequence joins TRBV6-1 and TRBJ1-1; D may be TRBD1 (6 bases). There are 15 residues in the CDR3. The germline CDR1 and CDR2 sequences are MNHNS and SASEGT. With 2 bases removed from V and 3 bases from J, the gap between germline ends came to 13 bases. CDR3 bases: TGTGCCAGCAGTGAATTAAGACAGGTGGACACTGAAGCTTTCTTT. Its translation: CASSELRQVDTEAFF.

This clone was recorded a few times. V is TRBV13 and J is TRBJ2-7; 9 nucleotides agree with TRBD1. Germline V gene lookup returns CDR1 PRHDT and CDR2 FYEKMQ (reference sequence). CDR3 length equals 15 residues. V shed 1 base and J 2 bases; nucleotides not matched to a gene: 3. The chain's CDR3 is CASSLEGTGTYEQYF. CDR3 nucleotides: TGTGCCAGCAGCTTAGAAGGGACAGGGACCTACGAGCAGTACTTC.

The chain employs TRBV7-6 and TRBJ2-7, with D perhaps matching TRBD1 or TRBD2 (6 bases each). The V and J ends lost 0 bases and 5 bases respectively, with 17 bases between them. This CDR3 has 16 residues. CDR1 and CDR2 (germline): SGHVS, FNYEAQ. The CDR3 here is CASSLALRRGAHEQYF. For the CDR3, the DNA is TGTGCCAGCAGCTTAGCGCTGAGGAGGGGGGCCCACGAGCAGTACTTC.

The chain carries TRBV28 and TRBJ2-1, with 12 positions matching TRBD2. The CDR3 extends over 14 amino acids. The J segment lost 9 bases and the V segment lost 3 bases, leaving 3 bases of the junction unmatched. Germline V CDR1 and CDR2: MDHEN, SYDVKM. The DNA for the CDR3 is TGTGCCAGCAGTTTGGAACTAGCGGGAGGTGAGCAGTTCTTC. This sequence encodes CASSLELAGGEQFF. Using reference TRBV28 and TRBJ2-1 for the parts outside the CDR3, the full variable domain is DVKVTQSSRYLVKRTGEKVFLECVQDMDHENMFWYRQDPGLGLRLIYFSYDVKMKEKGDIPEGYSVSREKKERFSLILESASTNQTSMYLCASSLELAGGEQFFGPGTRLTVL.

This clone was seen many times. The chain recombines TRBV25-1 with TRBJ2-1; no definite D call. Trimming stripped 7 bases from V and 7 bases from J, with 17 bases between. Germline CDR1 MGHDK, CDR2 SYGVNS. This CDR3 has 14 amino acids. CDR3 bases: TGTGCCAGCATAGGGAAGGGTTTGGGGAATGAGCAGTTCTTC. Its translation is CASIGKGLGNEQFF.

By share, this clone ranks as large. The same CDR3 can be traced to other DNA sequences in this sample. This chain joins TRBV6-5 and TRBJ2-7; tentatively, D is TRBD2 (5 bases). The length of the CDR3 is 13 residues. Germline V lookup: CDR1 MNHEY, CDR2 SVGAGI. V was trimmed by 4 bases and J by 7 bases, leaving 14 bases between them. The CDR3 coding sequence is TGTGCCAGCAGTTCCGGACTTCTCGGGGAGCAGTACTTC. This translates into CASSSGLLGEQYF.

This chain connects TRBV5-1 to TRBJ2-1; D gene ambiguous. This CDR3 has 15 residues. Deletions cut 4 bases from V and 0 bases from J, with 11 bases between. CDR1 is SGHRS and CDR2 is YFSETQ in the germline V gene. CDR3 bases: TGCGCCAGCAGCCAAGACTCGAGCTCCTACAATGAGCAGTTCTTC. It is translated as CASSQDSSSYNEQFF.

This chain connects TRBV19 to TRBJ1-4; D perhaps matches TRBD1 (5 bases). V shed 8 bases and J shed 7 bases, with 14 bases lying between them. The V gene's germline CDR1 is LNHDA and CDR2 SQIVND (reference sequence). The CDR3 has 13 residues. CDR3 bases: TGTGCCAGTCGGCGACAGCAAGGTGAAAAACTGTTTTTT. Encoded protein: CASRRQQGEKLFF.

This sequence joins TRBV27 and TRBJ2-7, with 7 positions matching TRBD2. With V trimmed by 0 bases and J by 2 bases, 16 bases remained unmatched. This CDR3 spans 19 amino acids. Germline V gene lookup returns CDR1 MNHEY and CDR2 SMNVEV (reference sequence). The chain's CDR3 is CASSLSHSYIGAGTYEQYF. As DNA, the CDR3 is TGTGCCAGCAGTTTATCTCATTCTTACATAGGAGCGGGAACCTACGAGCAGTACTTC.

The chain combines TRBV28 with TRBJ1-5; 9 bases match TRBD1. The CDR3 is 21 residues long. J lost 2 bases, V lost 6 bases, and 23 bases had no gene match. Germline V lookup: CDR1 MDHEN, CDR2 SYDVKM. The CDR3 loop is CASRFAREGQGREEGNQPQHF. CDR3 nucleotide sequence: TGTGCCAGCAGGTTTGCCCGGGAGGGACAGGGACGGGAGGAAGGCAATCAGCCCCAGCATTTT.

The chain recombines TRBV19 with TRBJ2-3; D gene ambiguous. The CDR3 runs to 17 residues. Trimming took off 0 bases at V and 0 bases at J, with 13 bases between the two ends. Per the germline V gene, CDR1 is LNHDA and CDR2 is SQIVND (reference sequence). CDR3 region: CASSIDLPYSSTDTQYF. The CDR3, as DNA: TGTGCCAGTAGTATAGATCTTCCATACTCTAGCACAGATACGCAGTATTTT.

V is TRBV6-6 and J is TRBJ2-1; D is undetermined. Germline CDR1 and CDR2: MNHNY and SVGAGI (reference sequence). This CDR3 comprises 16 residues. Trimming stripped 7 bases from V and 9 bases from J, with 25 bases between. CDR3 loop: CASTPPGYHPYSEQFF. The CDR3 DNA is TGTGCCAGCACCCCCCCAGGTTACCACCCCTATTCTGAGCAGTTCTTC.

J is TRBJ2-7 and V is TRBV29-1, with D uncertain. From germline, CDR1 is SQVTM and CDR2 ANQGSEA. CDR3 length: 17 residues. V gave up 6 bases and J gave up 1 base, with 25 bases separating them. The CDR3 region has the DNA TGCAGCGTCAGGAAGGGTGTTGTTGGGGATCGGTCCTACGAGCAGTACTTC. Residues: CSVRKGVVGDRSYEQYF.

This sequence joins TRBV9 and TRBJ2-7; D tentatively fits TRBD1 or TRBD2 (7 bases each). The V end was cut by 4 bases, the J end by 5 bases, with 19 bases between. Looked up from germline, CDR1 is SGDLS and CDR2 is YYNGEE. CDR3 length: 15 residues. The CDR3: CASSPRGRGEDEQYF. The CDR3 DNA reads TGTGCCAGCAGCCCCAGGGGGAGGGGAGAGGACGAGCAGTACTTC.

The rearrangement joins TRBV7-6 to TRBJ2-7, with 10 bases identical to TRBD2. V trimming: 4 bases; J trimming: 6 bases; junction bases outside the gene matches: 12. The CDR3 spans 16 residues. The V gene's germline CDR1 is SGHVS and CDR2 FNYEAQ. CDR3 bases: TGTGCCAGCAGCTCCGGACCTGTAGCGGGAGGTGGCGAGCAGTACTTC. It codes for CASSSGPVAGGGEQYF.

This clone has a single count. The chain uses TRBV7-6 and TRBJ2-7, with D perhaps given as TRBD1 or TRBD2 (5 bases each). This CDR3 has 13 residues. Trimming pared 3 bases from V and 5 bases from J, leaving 11 bases between. Germline CDR1 reads SGHVS; CDR2 reads FNYEAQ. For the CDR3, the DNA is TGTGCCAGCAGCTTTGGGGGTAGCGACGAGCAGTACTTC. Encoded protein: CASSFGGSDEQYF.

Concerning this clone: A far larger clone is just one base off, so this is likely a read error. The chain is built from TRBV27 and TRBJ2-1; D gene unclear. CDR1 MNHEY and CDR2 SMNVEV come from the germline V gene (reference sequence). Trimming pared 2 bases from V and 5 bases from J, leaving 7 bases between. This CDR3 contains 13 residues. The CDR3 loop reads CASSLGSHNEQFF. Here the CDR3 DNA reads TGTGCCAGCAGTTTAGGCAGTCACAATGAGCAGTTCTTC.

The gene calls are TRBV7-8 and TRBJ2-5; D may be TRBD1 or TRBD2 (5 bases each). CDR3 length: 16 residues. V lost 4 bases, J lost 5 bases, and 20 bases lay in between. CDR1 is SGHVS and CDR2 is FQNEAQ in the germline V gene. The CDR3 reads CASSSMVGRFGETQYF. In DNA, the CDR3 is TGTGCCAGCAGCTCCATGGTGGGACGTTTCGGGGAGACCCAGTACTTC.

The rearrangement links TRBV7-2 to TRBJ2-7; TRBD2 aligns across 8 bases. The length of the CDR3 is 17 residues. Germline CDR1 reads SGHTA; CDR2 reads FQGNSA. The ends lost 5 bases at V and 0 bases at J; junction bases unmatched: 12. CDR3 DNA: TGTGCCAGCAGCCCCCGGGGGGGGAGTGCCTACTCCTACGAGCAGTACTTC. Its protein is CASSPRGGSAYSYEQYF.

This chain connects TRBV5-1 to TRBJ1-1; 10 positions match TRBD1. The CDR3 consists of 16 residues. Unmatched junction bases numbered 10, after V lost 3 bases and J lost 5 bases. Germline-derived CDR1 and CDR2 are SGHRS and YFSETQ. The CDR3 bases are TGCGCCAGCAGCTCGGTCCCGGGACAGGGGCCAACTGAAGCTTTCTTT. This encodes CASSSVPGQGPTEAFF.

This chain joins TRBV15 and TRBJ1-4, with a weak D call TRBD1 (5 bases). Per the germline V gene, CDR1 is LNHNV and CDR2 is YYDKDF (reference sequence). V lost 4 bases to trimming and J lost 0 bases, with 9 bases between them. The length of the CDR3 is 15 residues. The CDR3 spells CATSIRQPTNEKLFF. CDR3 sequence (DNA): TGTGCCACCAGCATAAGACAGCCAACTAATGAAAAACTGTTTTTT.

CDR3 sequence: CASSLLVRTYYEQYF. DNA for the CDR3: TGTGCCAGCAGTTTATTAGTCCGCACATACTACGAGCAGTACTTC. The chain links TRBV28 to TRBJ2-7; the D is unclear. This CDR3 has 15 amino acids. The germline V gene has CDR1 MDHEN and CDR2 SYDVKM. V lost 1 base, J lost 3 bases, and 13 bases lay in between.

This clone was seen a handful of times. CDR3 coding DNA: TGTGCCAGCAGTGACTCGTCTGGTGGGAATACGCAGTATTTT. Its protein is CASSDSSGGNTQYF. The chain joins TRBV6-4 to TRBJ2-3; D call uncertain. This CDR3 comprises 14 residues. Germline V lookup: CDR1 MRHNA, CDR2 SNTAGT. Trimming left V 0 bases short and J 7 bases short, with 11 bases between.

The chain recombines TRBV6-1 with TRBJ2-3; 10 bases map to TRBD1. Germline V gene data show CDR1 as MNHNS and CDR2 as SASEGT. After removal of 10 bases from V and 3 bases from J, the junction contained 7 bases not matched to a gene. CDR3 length equals 14 residues. CDR3 region: CATGQGEGTDTQYF. CDR3 coding DNA: TGTGCCACAGGACAGGGGGAAGGTACAGATACGCAGTATTTT.

This clone was detected only a few times. V and J are TRBV6-4 and TRBJ2-6; D might be TRBD1 or TRBD2, each matching 5 bases. Trimming stripped 8 bases from V and 0 bases from J, with 14 bases between. Germline V gene lookup returns CDR1 MRHNA and CDR2 SNTAGT. The CDR3 loop spans 16 amino acids. CDR3 loop: CASSGTEPSGANVLTF. The DNA of the CDR3 is TGTGCCAGCTCCGGGACGGAGCCCTCTGGGGCCAACGTCCTGACTTTC.